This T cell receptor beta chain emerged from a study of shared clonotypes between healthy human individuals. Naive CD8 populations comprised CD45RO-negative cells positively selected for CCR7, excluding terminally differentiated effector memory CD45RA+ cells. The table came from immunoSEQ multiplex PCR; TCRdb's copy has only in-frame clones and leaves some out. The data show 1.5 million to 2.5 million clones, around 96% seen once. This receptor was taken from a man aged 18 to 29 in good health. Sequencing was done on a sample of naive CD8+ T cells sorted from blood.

CDR3: CASGDPALYEQYF. DNA of the CDR3: TGTGCCAGCGGGGACCCAGCACTATACGAGCAGTACTTC. The rearrangement links TRBV7-9 to TRBJ2-7; D could derive from TRBD1 or TRBD2 (5 bases each). The V gene lost 8 bases and the J gene lost 4 bases, with 15 bases spanning the gap. From germline, CDR1 is SEHNR and CDR2 FQNEAQ (reference sequence). The CDR3 totals 13 residues.